This T cell receptor beta chain was identified in a study of cytomegalovirus exposure and HLA in healthy donors. This clone was counted a single time. Its antigen is still unknown. The PCR used 60 Vbeta and 13 Jbeta primers. Sequencing was performed with immunoSEQ multiplex PCR; in TCRdb, only in-frame clones are kept and a portion is missing. Of 150,000 or so clones in the sample, roughly 83% are singletons; the top ten hold 7.7%. The CDR3 length is 15 residues. V was trimmed by 0 bases and J by 0 bases, leaving 9 bases between them. The V gene's germline CDR1 is SGHVS and CDR2 FNYEAQ. Study-wide points: The authors later linked a missense DCLRE1C variant to TCR beta V- and J-gene trimming.

Source material: PBMCs. The sequence came from a man aged 25-45 years in good health and CMV-seropositive. The chain uses TRBV7-6 and TRBJ2-7; tentatively, D is TRBD1 (6 bases). CDR3 in amino acids: CASSLAGHFSYEQYF. The DNA of the CDR3 is TGTGCCAGCAGCTTAGCGGGACACTTCTCCTACGAGCAGTACTTC.